The next 2 T cell receptor beta chains were all read from a single sample in a study of response to subunit inactivated influenza vaccine. Each CDR3 protein is one row after TCRdb ran MiXCR on the RT-PCR reads. The sample contains 710,000 or so distinct CDR3 sequences, less than 20% of which appear only once. Specimen: PBMCs from blood, collected 11 to 12 days after vaccination. The receptors come from a man over 45 who received an inactivated influenza vaccine.

In DNA form, the CDR3 reads TGCAGCGTTGATGGTTCGACAGCTCCAGATACGCAGTATTTT. This codes for CSVDGSTAPDTQYF. This rearrangement joins TRBV29-1 to TRBJ2-3; TRBD1 might be the D (5 bases). Germline CDR1 reads SQVTM; CDR2 reads ANQGSEA. Trimming cost V 3 bases and J 4 bases, with 14 bases left between them. There are 14 residues in the CDR3.

CDR3 amino acids: CASRPDGYTDTQYF. As DNA, the CDR3 is TGTGCCAGCAGACCTGACGGATACACAGATACGCAGTATTTT. The chain carries TRBV12-3 or TRBV12-4 and TRBJ2-3; D gene unclear. CDR3 length: 14 amino acids. V shed 6 bases and J shed 2 bases, with 12 bases lying between them.